One and the same sample provided the 24 T cell receptor beta chains below, sequenced in a study of T cell responses to AZD1222 COVID-19 vaccine. Method: immunoSEQ multiplex PCR; TCRdb's copy keeps in-frame clones and lacks some. The sample yields 45,000 or so clones, about 90% seen once. The sequences come from peripheral blood, collected 28 days after the second AZD1222 dose. Source of these receptors: an adult who received the AZD1222 COVID-19 vaccine.

The chain carries TRBV10-3 and TRBJ2-1; TRBD1 aligns across 7 bases. This CDR3 is built from 14 residues. Losses at the gene ends were 4 bases for V and 3 bases for J; bases not matched to a gene: 3. Germline assignment: CDR1 ENHRY and CDR2 SYGVKD. As DNA, the CDR3 is TGTGCCATCAGTGCCGGGACAGTCTACAATGAGCAGTTCTTC. It codes for CAISAGTVYNEQFF.

The chain recombines TRBV19 with TRBJ2-1, with 7 bases fitting TRBD1. From germline, CDR1 is LNHDA and CDR2 SQIVND (reference sequence). The CDR3 loop spans 19 amino acids. V shed 7 bases and J 0 bases; nucleotides not matched to a gene: 18. DNA for the CDR3: TGTGCCAGTAAACCTATCCGAACGGGACAGCAGAGCTCCTACAATGAGCAGTTCTTC. This codes for CASKPIRTGQQSSYNEQFF.

CDR3 protein: CASSQESSGPYNEQFF. CDR3 DNA: TGTGCCAGCAGCCAAGAATCCAGCGGACCATACAATGAGCAGTTCTTC. This chain links TRBV4-2 with TRBJ2-1; perhaps TRBD2 as D (5 bases). Trimming shortened V by 0 bases and J by 4 bases, and 13 bases separated the two germline ends. The CDR3 consists of 16 residues. Germline V lookup: CDR1 LGHNA, CDR2 YNFKEQ.

The genes are TRBV6-5 and TRBJ2-3; TRBD2 aligns across 8 bases. With V trimmed by 6 bases and J by 2 bases, 4 bases remained unmatched. The CDR3 is 14 residues long. Germline V gene data show CDR1 as MNHEY and CDR2 as SVGAGI. The CDR3 sequence is CASRTGGATDTQYF. The CDR3, as DNA: TGTGCCAGCAGAACGGGAGGGGCCACAGATACGCAGTATTTT.

This clone was counted once. The rearrangement joins TRBV3-1 (or the pseudogene TRBV3-2) to TRBJ2-7; D is uncertain. The CDR3 is 15 amino acids. Germline V gene sequence: CDR1 LGHDT, CDR2 YNNKEL (reference sequence). With 3 bases removed from V and 2 bases from J, the gap between germline ends came to 14 bases. CDR3 in amino acids: CASSQSWGTPYEQYF. CDR3 nucleotides: TGTGCCAGCAGCCAGTCGTGGGGAACCCCCTACGAGCAGTACTTC.

V is TRBV5-6 and J is TRBJ2-1, with D uncertain. Trimming left V 2 bases short and J 9 bases short, with 12 bases between. CDR1 and CDR2 from the germline V gene are SGHDT and YYEEEE. This CDR3 contains 13 residues. This CDR3 is CASSFEGIGEQFF. As DNA, the CDR3 is TGTGCCAGCAGCTTCGAAGGGATAGGTGAGCAGTTCTTC.

This rearrangement joins TRBV9 to TRBJ2-1, with 9 positions matching TRBD2. J lost 2 bases, V lost 2 bases, and 2 bases had no gene match. Germline assignment: CDR1 SGDLS and CDR2 YYNGEE. The CDR3 sequence is 15 residues long. The CDR3 sequence: CASSVAGGTYNEQFF. The CDR3 DNA sequence: TGTGCCAGCAGCGTGGCGGGAGGGACCTACAATGAGCAGTTCTTC.

The chain is built from TRBV28 and TRBJ2-3, with TRBD2 matching over 7 bases. The trim removed 7 bases at V and 4 bases at J, leaving 11 bases unmatched. This CDR3 has 15 residues. Germline CDR1 and CDR2: MDHEN and SYDVKM. The CDR3 here is CASTRAGEGADTQYF. The CDR3 nucleotides are TGTGCCAGCACGAGGGCGGGAGAAGGGGCAGATACGCAGTATTTT.

The rearrangement uses TRBV6-6 and TRBJ1-5; possible D gene TRBD1, 5 bases. Germline V gene lookup returns CDR1 MNHNY and CDR2 SVGAGI (reference sequence). V was pared by 2 bases and J by 5 bases, with 10 bases between. The length of the CDR3 is 14 residues. CDR3 region: CASSYRDGDQPQHF. The CDR3, as DNA: TGTGCCAGCAGTTACCGGGACGGTGATCAGCCCCAGCATTTT.

In this sample, this clone turned up once. The rearrangement joins TRBV4-1 to TRBJ1-5; no clear D gene. From germline, CDR1 is MGHRA and CDR2 YSYEKL. The CDR3 spans 13 residues. Trimming removed 3 bases at V and 6 bases at J, with 9 bases between. The CDR3 nucleotides are TGCGCCAGCAGCCACCGACGAGCTCAGCCCCAGCATTTT. This sequence encodes CASSHRRAQPQHF.

This clone was counted a single time. The chain has TRBV30 and TRBJ1-2; D call uncertain. The germline V and J ends were trimmed by 5 bases and 8 bases, with 15 bases remaining between them. Germline V gene lookup returns CDR1 GTSNPN and CDR2 SVGIG (reference sequence). The CDR3 totals 12 residues. CDR3 sequence (DNA): TGTGCCTGGGAATTCGGACTGAAGGGCTACACCTTC. This encodes CAWEFGLKGYTF.

A single count supports this clone. The V gene is TRBV2, the J gene TRBJ1-6; no definite D call. V lost 5 bases, J lost 10 bases, and 18 bases lay in between. The CDR3 covers 15 residues. Germline CDR1 SNHLY, CDR2 FYNNEI. The CDR3 loop reads CASSPRPTLGSPLHF. The CDR3 DNA reads TGTGCCAGCAGTCCAAGGCCTACTTTGGGCTCACCCCTCCACTTT. Complete variable domain (other parts from reference TRBV2 and TRBJ1-6): EPEVTQTPSHQVTQMGQEVILRCVPISNHLYFYWYRQILGQKVEFLVSFYNNEISEKSEIFDDQFSVERPDGSNFTLKIRSTKLEDSAMYFCASSPRPTLGSPLHFGNGTRLTVT.

The rearrangement joins TRBV27 to TRBJ1-5, with D unresolved. Trimming pared 5 bases from V and 5 bases from J, leaving 4 bases between. Per germline, CDR1 MNHEY and CDR2 SMNVEV (reference sequence). The CDR3 contains 11 residues. CDR3 in amino acids: CASSPDQPQHF. The CDR3 nucleotides read TGTGCCAGCAGTCCCGATCAGCCCCAGCATTTT.

This sequence joins TRBV19 and TRBJ1-1; D gene ambiguous. The germline gives CDR1 LNHDA, CDR2 SQIVND (reference sequence). Trimming removed 3 bases from V and 0 bases from J, with 8 bases in between. This CDR3 comprises 14 residues. The CDR3 reads CASSIRPMNTEAFF. The DNA for the CDR3 is TGTGCCAGTAGTATTAGACCCATGAACACTGAAGCTTTCTTT.

The J gene is TRBJ1-4, the V gene TRBV4-1; TRBD1 matches 10 bases. J gave up 3 bases and V 4 bases, and 11 bases lay outside the gene matches. This CDR3 is 18 amino acids long. The germline V gene encodes CDR1 MGHRA and CDR2 YSYEKL. CDR3 protein: CASSRGTGALGANEKLFF. The CDR3 DNA reads TGCGCCAGCAGCCGCGGGACAGGGGCCCTCGGGGCTAATGAAAAACTGTTTTTT.

This clone showed up just a few times. The CDR3 reads CASSIVAGEINEQFF. The CDR3 nucleotides are TGTGCCAGTAGTATCGTAGCGGGAGAGATTAATGAGCAGTTCTTC. The chain combines TRBV19 with TRBJ2-1, with 9 nucleotides matching TRBD2. Germline-derived CDR1 and CDR2 are LNHDA and SQIVND (reference sequence). Trimming removed 3 bases from V and 7 bases from J; junction bases left unmatched: 7. CDR3 length: 15 amino acids.

This clone turned up a few times. This sequence joins TRBV4-2 and TRBJ2-7; TRBD1 matches at 12 bases. The CDR3 has 15 amino acids. V dropped 4 bases and J dropped 3; count of bases not matched to a gene: 4. Germline V gene lookup returns CDR1 LGHNA and CDR2 YNFKEQ. CDR3 in amino acids: CASSLGQGANYEQYF. CDR3 DNA: TGTGCCAGCAGCCTGGGACAGGGGGCGAACTACGAGCAGTACTTC.

The chain employs TRBV7-9 and TRBJ2-1; no definite D call. The CDR3 contains 12 residues. Trimming cost V 3 bases and J 7 bases, with 7 bases left between them. Germline V CDR1 and CDR2: SEHNR, FQNEAQ (reference sequence). DNA for the CDR3: TGTGCCAGCAGCTTGTGGGTAAATGAGCAGTTCTTC. Its translation is CASSLWVNEQFF.

The rearrangement joins TRBV5-1 to TRBJ1-1; 8 bases fit TRBD1. V trimming: 7 bases; J trimming: 2 bases; junction bases outside the gene matches: 4. Looked up from germline, CDR1 is SGHRS and CDR2 is YFSETQ. The CDR3 has 13 residues. CDR3 DNA: TGCGCCAGCGGACAGGGTTCTAACACTGAAGCTTTCTTT. Translated: CASGQGSNTEAFF.

This chain joins TRBV2 and TRBJ1-6; 9 nucleotides match TRBD1. The length of the CDR3 is 14 residues. V was clipped by 7 bases and J by 10 bases; unmatched bases: 8. CDR1 and CDR2 from the germline V gene are SNHLY and FYNNEI. The CDR3 region is CASMWDREGSPLHF. The CDR3 DNA sequence: TGTGCCAGCATGTGGGACAGGGAAGGATCACCCCTCCACTTT.

There are a few counts of this clone. The chain is built from TRBV5-1 and TRBJ1-2; D remains ambiguous. With 0 bases removed from V and 0 bases from J, the gap between germline ends came to 12 bases. The germline gives CDR1 SGHRS, CDR2 YFSETQ. The length of the CDR3 is 16 residues. DNA for the CDR3: TGCGCCAGCAGCTTGGCCTCGTCAGCAACTAACTATGGCTACACCTTC. This sequence encodes CASSLASSATNYGYTF.

The J gene is TRBJ2-1, the V gene TRBV6-2 or TRBV6-3; 14 bases align to TRBD2. Germline trimming cut 5 bases from V and 4 bases from J; bases unmatched to any gene: 4. Per germline, CDR1 MNHEY and CDR2 SVGEGT. The CDR3 extends over 16 amino acids. CDR3 sequence: CASSIWTSGRYNEQFF. CDR3 coding DNA: TGTGCCAGCAGTATCTGGACTAGCGGGAGGTACAATGAGCAGTTCTTC.

The CDR3 DNA reads as TGCGCCACCCAGAGGGACACAGATACGCAGTATTTT. Encoded protein: CATQRDTDTQYF. The chain recombines TRBV10-2 with TRBJ2-3; D may be TRBD2 (5 bases). This CDR3 comprises 12 residues. CDR1 WSHSY and CDR2 SAAADI come from the germline V gene. V was pared by 10 bases and J by 2 bases, with 10 bases between.

The chain has TRBV28 and TRBJ2-3; 8 nucleotides align to TRBD2. Germline lookup yields CDR1 MDHEN and CDR2 SYDVKM. The CDR3 length is 15 residues. The J segment lost 4 bases and the V segment lost 4 bases, leaving 7 bases of the junction unmatched. CDR3 nucleotide sequence: TGTGCCAGCAGTTCCCCGGGACTAGGCGCAGATACGCAGTATTTT. This gives the protein CASSSPGLGADTQYF.